The present TCR beta chain was sequenced within a study of T-cell reconstitution after alpha-beta-depleted transplantation in children. A library of TCRbeta sequences, prepared with unique molecular identifiers, was generated. TCRdb passed the PCR reads through MiXCR, listing each CDR3 protein once. The data contain 600,000 to 700,000 distinct CDR3 sequences, 16% of them singletons. There are 16 residues in the CDR3. Trimming cost V 6 bases and J 3 bases, with 20 bases left between them. Germline CDR1 MNHNS, CDR2 SASEGT. This clonotype was observed at least ten times. The chain combines TRBV6-1 with TRBJ2-5; tentatively, D is TRBD1 (6 bases). The source of this sequence is a human donor who donated a stem cell graft to a child with acute myeloid leukemia. The starting material was PBMCs from the stem cell graft donor, obtained from the stem cell graft. CDR3 in DNA: TGTGCCAGCAGCCCCCCCAGAATACAGGGAAAAGAGACCCAGTACTTC. This encodes CASSPPRIQGKETQYF.